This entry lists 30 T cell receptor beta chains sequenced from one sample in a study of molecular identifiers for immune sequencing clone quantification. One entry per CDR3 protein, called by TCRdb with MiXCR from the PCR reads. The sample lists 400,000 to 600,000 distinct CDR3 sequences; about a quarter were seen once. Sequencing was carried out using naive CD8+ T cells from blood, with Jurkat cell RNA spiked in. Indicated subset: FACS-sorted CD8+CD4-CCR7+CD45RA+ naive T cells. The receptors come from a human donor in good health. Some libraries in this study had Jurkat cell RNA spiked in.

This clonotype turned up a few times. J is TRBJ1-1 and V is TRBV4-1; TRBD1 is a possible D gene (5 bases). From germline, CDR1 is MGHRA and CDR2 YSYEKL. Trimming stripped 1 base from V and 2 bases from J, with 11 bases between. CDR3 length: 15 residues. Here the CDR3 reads CASSQAGGGNTEAFF. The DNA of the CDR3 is TGCGCCAGCAGCCAAGCTGGGGGGGGTAACACTGAAGCTTTCTTT.

For the CDR3, the DNA is TGTGCCAGCAGGGGGTTCCAGGGGGCGCTCCCGGAGACCCAGTACTTC. Residues: CASRGFQGALPETQYF. The chain has TRBV2 and TRBJ2-5, with TRBD1 matching 8 bases. Germline CDR1 SNHLY, CDR2 FYNNEI. V dropped 6 bases and J dropped 5; count of bases not matched to a gene: 14. The CDR3 is made up of 16 amino acids.

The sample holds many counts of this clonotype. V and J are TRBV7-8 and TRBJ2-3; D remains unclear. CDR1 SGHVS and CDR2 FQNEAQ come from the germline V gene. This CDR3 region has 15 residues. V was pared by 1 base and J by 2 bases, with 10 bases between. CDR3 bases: TGTGCCAGCAGCTTAGGAGGCGCCGCCACAGATACGCAGTATTTT. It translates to CASSLGGAATDTQYF.

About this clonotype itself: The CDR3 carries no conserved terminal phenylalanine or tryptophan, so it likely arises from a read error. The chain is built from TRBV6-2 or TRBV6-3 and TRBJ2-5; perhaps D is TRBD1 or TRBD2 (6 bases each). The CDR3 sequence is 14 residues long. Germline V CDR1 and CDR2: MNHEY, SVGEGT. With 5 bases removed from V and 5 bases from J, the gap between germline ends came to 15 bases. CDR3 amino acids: CASSRTTGAETQYL. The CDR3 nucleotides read TGTGCCAGCAGTCGAACAACGGGGGCGGAGACCCAGTACTTG.

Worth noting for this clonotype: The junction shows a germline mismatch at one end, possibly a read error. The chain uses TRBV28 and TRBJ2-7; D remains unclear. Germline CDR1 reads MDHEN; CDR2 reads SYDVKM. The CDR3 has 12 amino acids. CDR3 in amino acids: CASTRSSYEQCF. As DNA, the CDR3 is TGTGCCAGTACAAGGAGCTCCTACGAGCAGTGCTTC.

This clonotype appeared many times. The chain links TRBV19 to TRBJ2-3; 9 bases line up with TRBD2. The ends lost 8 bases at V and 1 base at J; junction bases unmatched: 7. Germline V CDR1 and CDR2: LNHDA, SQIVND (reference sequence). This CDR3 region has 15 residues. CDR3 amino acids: CASGLAYSGTDTQYF. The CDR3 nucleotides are TGTGCCAGTGGACTAGCGTACTCCGGCACAGATACGCAGTATTTT.

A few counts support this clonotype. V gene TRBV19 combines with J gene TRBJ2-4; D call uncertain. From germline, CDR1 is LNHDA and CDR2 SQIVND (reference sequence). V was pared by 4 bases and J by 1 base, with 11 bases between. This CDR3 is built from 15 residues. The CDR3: CASSNPSWAKNIQYF. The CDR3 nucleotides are TGTGCCAGTAGTAACCCGTCTTGGGCCAAAAACATTCAGTACTTC.

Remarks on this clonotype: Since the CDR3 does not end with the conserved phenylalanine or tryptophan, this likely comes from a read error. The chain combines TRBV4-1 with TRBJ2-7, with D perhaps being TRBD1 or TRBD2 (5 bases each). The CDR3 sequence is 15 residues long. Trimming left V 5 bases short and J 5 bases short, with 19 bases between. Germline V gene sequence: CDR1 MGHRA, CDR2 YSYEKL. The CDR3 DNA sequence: TGCGCCAGCAGCACCACACTGGGACGAATGGACGAGCAGTACTAC. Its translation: CASSTTLGRMDEQYY.

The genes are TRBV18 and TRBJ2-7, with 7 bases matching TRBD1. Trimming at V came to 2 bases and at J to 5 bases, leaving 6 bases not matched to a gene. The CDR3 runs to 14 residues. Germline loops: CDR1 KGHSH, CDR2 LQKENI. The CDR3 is CASSPGDRVDEQYF. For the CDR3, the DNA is TGTGCCAGCTCACCAGGTGACAGGGTGGACGAGCAGTACTTC.

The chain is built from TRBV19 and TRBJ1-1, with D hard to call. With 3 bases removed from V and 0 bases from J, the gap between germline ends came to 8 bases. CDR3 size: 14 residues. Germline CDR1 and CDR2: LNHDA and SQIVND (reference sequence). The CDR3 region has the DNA TGTGCCAGTAGTATTGGTTTACTGAACACTGAAGCTTTCTTT. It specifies CASSIGLLNTEAFF.

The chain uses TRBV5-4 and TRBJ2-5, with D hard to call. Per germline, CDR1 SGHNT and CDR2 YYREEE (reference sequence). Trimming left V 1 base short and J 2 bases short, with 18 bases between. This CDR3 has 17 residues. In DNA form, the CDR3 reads TGTGCCAGCAGCTTGCGATCAACCGGTTTGCTGCAAGAGACCCAGTACTTC. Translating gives CASSLRSTGLLQETQYF.

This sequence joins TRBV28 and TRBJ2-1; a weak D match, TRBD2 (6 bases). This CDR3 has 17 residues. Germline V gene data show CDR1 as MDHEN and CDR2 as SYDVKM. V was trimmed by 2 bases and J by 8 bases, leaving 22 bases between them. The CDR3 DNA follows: TGTGCCAGCAGTTTAGGGACTCTAGCGATTCCGCCCGATGAGCAGTTCTTC. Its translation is CASSLGTLAIPPDEQFF.

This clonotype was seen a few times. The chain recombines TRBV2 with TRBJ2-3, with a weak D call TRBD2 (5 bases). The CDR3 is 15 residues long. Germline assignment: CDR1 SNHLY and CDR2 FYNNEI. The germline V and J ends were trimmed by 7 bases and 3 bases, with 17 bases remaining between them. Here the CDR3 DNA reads TGTGCCAGCACGGGAATCGGGGTTGTAACAGATACGCAGTATTTT. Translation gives CASTGIGVVTDTQYF.

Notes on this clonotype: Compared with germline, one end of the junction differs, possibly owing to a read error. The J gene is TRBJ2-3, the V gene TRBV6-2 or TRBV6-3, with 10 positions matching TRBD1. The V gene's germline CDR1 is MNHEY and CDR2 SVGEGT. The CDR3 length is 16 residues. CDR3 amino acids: CASSYGQGDSTATQYF. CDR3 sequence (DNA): TGTGCCAGCAGTTACGGACAGGGGGATAGCACAGCTACGCAGTATTTT.

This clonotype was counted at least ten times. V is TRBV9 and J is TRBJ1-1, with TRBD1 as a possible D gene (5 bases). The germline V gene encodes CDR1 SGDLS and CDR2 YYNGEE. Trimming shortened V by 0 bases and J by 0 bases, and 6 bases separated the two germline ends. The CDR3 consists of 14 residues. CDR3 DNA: TGTGCCAGCAGCGTAGGACAGATGAACACTGAAGCTTTCTTT. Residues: CASSVGQMNTEAFF. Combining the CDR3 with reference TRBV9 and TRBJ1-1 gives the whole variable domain DSGVTQTPKHLITATGQRVTLRCSPRSGDLSVYWYQQSLDQGLQFLIQYYNGEERAKGNILERFSAQQFPDLHSELNLSSLELGDSALYFCASSVGQMNTEAFFGQGTRLTVV.

The CDR3 DNA reads as TGTGCCACCAGCAGGAGCGTAGGCACCACGTTGTTTCTGGAGACCCAGTACTTC. Translation gives CATSRSVGTTLFLETQYF. The V call is TRBV15, the J call TRBJ2-5, with D hard to call. The V gene's germline CDR1 is LNHNV and CDR2 YYDKDF (reference sequence). The CDR3 has 18 residues. V was shortened by 3 bases and J by 5 bases, with 25 bases between the two germline ends.

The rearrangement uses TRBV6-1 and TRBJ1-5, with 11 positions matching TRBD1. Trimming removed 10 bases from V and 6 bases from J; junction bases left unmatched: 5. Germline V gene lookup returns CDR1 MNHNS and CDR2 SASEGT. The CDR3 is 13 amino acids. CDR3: CATDRGHGQPQHF. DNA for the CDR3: TGTGCCACGGACAGGGGGCATGGTCAGCCCCAGCATTTT.

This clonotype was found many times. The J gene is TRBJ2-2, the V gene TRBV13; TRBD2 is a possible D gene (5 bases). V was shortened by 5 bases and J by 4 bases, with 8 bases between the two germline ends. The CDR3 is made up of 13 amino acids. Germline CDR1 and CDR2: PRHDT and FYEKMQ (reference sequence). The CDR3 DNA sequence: TGTGCCAGCAGCATCACTAGCACCGGGGAGCTGTTTTTT. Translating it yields CASSITSTGELFF.

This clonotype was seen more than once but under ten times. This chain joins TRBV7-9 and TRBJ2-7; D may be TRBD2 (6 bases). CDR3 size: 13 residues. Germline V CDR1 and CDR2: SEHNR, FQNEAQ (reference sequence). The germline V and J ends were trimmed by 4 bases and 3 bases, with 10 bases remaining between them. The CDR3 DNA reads TGTGCCAGCAGCTCGGGACTTAACTACGAGCAGTACTTC. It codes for CASSSGLNYEQYF.

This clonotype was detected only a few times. The CDR3 is CASSFPPGRGGPNEQFF. The CDR3 nucleotides are TGTGCCAGCAGTTTCCCCCCGGGGCGGGGGGGCCCGAATGAGCAGTTCTTC. V gene TRBV12-3 or TRBV12-4 combines with J gene TRBJ2-1, with 9 bases identical to TRBD2. V dropped 3 bases and J dropped 7; count of bases not matched to a gene: 13. The CDR3 is made up of 17 amino acids.

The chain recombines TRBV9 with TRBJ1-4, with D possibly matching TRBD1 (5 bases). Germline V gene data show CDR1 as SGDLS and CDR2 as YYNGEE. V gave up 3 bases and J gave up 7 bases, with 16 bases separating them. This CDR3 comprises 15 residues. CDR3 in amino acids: CASSASGTLGEKLFF. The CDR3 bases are TGTGCCAGCAGCGCATCCGGGACGCTAGGTGAAAAACTGTTTTTT.

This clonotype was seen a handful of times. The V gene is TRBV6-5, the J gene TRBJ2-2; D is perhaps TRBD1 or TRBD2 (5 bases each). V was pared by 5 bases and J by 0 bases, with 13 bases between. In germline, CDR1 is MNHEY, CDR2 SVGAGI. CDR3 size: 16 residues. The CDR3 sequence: CASSIRDRSNTGELFF. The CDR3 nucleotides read TGTGCCAGCAGTATCCGGGACCGATCGAACACCGGGGAGCTGTTTTTT.

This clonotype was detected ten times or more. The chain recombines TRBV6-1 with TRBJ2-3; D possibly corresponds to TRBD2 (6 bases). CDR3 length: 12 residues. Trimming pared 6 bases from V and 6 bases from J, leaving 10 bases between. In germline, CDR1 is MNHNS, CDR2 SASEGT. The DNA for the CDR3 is TGTGCCAGCAGCAGGGACTGGGATACGCAGTATTTT. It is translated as CASSRDWDTQYF.

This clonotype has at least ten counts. The CDR3 here is CASSQVKVTAYEQYF. The DNA of the CDR3 is TGTGCCAGCAGCCAAGTGAAAGTGACAGCCTACGAGCAGTACTTC. The chain couples TRBV14 to TRBJ2-7; D perhaps matches TRBD1 (5 bases). Germline V lookup: CDR1 SGHDN, CDR2 FVKESK. With 1 base removed from V and 2 bases from J, the gap between germline ends came to 12 bases. The CDR3 has 15 amino acids.

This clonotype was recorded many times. For the CDR3, the DNA is TGCAGCGTTGTAGCCCCTGGGGCCAACGTCCTGACTTTC. Protein: CSVVAPGANVLTF. The V and J genes are TRBV29-1 and TRBJ2-6; the D is unclear. The V gene's germline CDR1 is SQVTM and CDR2 ANQGSEA. The CDR3 is 13 residues long. Trimming shortened V by 4 bases and J by 2 bases, and 6 bases separated the two germline ends.

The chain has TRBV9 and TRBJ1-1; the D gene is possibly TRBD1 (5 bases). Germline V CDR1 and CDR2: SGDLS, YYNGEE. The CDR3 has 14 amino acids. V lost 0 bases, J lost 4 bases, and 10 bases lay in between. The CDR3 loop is CASSVEGPGTEAFF. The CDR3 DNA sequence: TGTGCCAGCAGCGTAGAGGGGCCCGGCACTGAAGCTTTCTTT.

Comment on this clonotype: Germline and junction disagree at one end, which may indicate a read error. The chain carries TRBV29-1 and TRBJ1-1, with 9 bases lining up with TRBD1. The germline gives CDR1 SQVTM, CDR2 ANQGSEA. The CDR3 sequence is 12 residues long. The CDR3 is CSVEGDRVEAFF. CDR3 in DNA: TGCAGCGTTGAAGGGGACAGGGTTGAAGCTTTCTTC.

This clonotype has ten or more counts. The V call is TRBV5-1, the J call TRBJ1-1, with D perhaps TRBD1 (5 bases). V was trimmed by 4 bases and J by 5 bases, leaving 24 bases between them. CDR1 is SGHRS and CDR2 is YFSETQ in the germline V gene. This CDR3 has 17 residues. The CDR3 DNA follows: TGCGCCAGCAGCACTGAACCCGGGGCGATTGGGTGGACTGAAGCTTTCTTT. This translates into CASSTEPGAIGWTEAFF.

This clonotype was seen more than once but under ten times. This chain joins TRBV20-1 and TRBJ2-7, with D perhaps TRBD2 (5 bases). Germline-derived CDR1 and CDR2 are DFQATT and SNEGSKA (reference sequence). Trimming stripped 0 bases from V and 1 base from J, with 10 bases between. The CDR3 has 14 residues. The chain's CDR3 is CSARDLEGSYEQYF. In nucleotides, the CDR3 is TGCAGTGCTAGAGATCTTGAGGGTTCCTACGAGCAGTACTTC.

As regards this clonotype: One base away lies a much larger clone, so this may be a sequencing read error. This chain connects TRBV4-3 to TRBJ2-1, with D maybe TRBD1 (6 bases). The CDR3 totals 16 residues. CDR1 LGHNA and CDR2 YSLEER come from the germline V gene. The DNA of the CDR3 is TGCGCCAGCGGCCAAGATCGCAGGGGCCTGAGGAATGAGCAGTTCTTC. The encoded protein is CASGQDRRGLRNEQFF.